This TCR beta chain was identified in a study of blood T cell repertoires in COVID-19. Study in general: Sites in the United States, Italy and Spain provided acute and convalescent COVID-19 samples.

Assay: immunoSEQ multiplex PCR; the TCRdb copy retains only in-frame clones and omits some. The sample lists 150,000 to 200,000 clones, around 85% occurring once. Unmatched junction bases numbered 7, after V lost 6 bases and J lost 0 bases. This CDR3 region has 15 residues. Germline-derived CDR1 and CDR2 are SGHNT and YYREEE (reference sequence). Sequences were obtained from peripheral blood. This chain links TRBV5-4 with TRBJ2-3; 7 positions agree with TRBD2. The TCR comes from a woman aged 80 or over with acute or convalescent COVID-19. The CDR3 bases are TGTGCCAGCACCTGGGGGGGAGACAGCACAGATACGCAGTATTTT. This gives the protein CASTWGGDSTDTQYF.